The table lists the clone carrying this T cell receptor (beta chain) with a few counts. Its antigen is as yet unknown. The data were taken from a study of T cell responses to AZD1222 COVID-19 vaccine. The assay was immunoSEQ multiplex PCR, and TCRdb's table has in-frame clones only and misses some. The sample comprises some 97,000 clones, around 87% of which are singletons, and 4% to 5% rests with the top ten. Findings and limits, study-wide: Repertoire sampling was restricted to post-peak T cell response timepoints. Reports indicate that nearly half of spike-specific TCRs are directed at unmutated variant regions. Mostly white British, mostly female donors; authors suggested clonal diversity may be underestimated. Spike-specific TCR breadth and depth rose after two AZD1222 doses.

Germline CDR1 LNHDA, CDR2 SQIVND (reference sequence). V lost 7 bases and J lost 3, with 13 bases in between. The CDR3 totals 14 residues. The origin of this receptor is an adult in good health. The source material was peripheral blood, sampled on day 0 of MenACWY control vaccination. The chain carries TRBV19 and TRBJ1-5; D remains unclear. The CDR3, as DNA: TGTGCCAGTACACCCCGGGGTCTCAATCAGCCCCAGCATTTT. This sequence encodes CASTPRGLNQPQHF.